Listed below are T cell receptor beta chains from one sample, sequenced in a study of blood T cell repertoires in COVID-19. Produced via immunoSEQ multiplex PCR; TCRdb's table is partial and in-frame only. This table holds about 150,000 clones, 70% to 90% found once. The sample comprised peripheral blood. The origin of the receptors is a woman in her sixties or seventies with COVID-19, enrolled during active disease. Each CDR3 is given with its conserved first and last residue. A D gene is named only where the DNA matches it firmly. The size entry is marked missing in some rows and otherwise reads once, few, many or a size class.

CDR3: CSVAGGETQYF
DNA: TGCAGCGTTGCAGGGGGAGAGACCCAGTACTTC
size: few
J: TRBJ2-5
V: TRBV29-1
D: TRBD1

CDR3: CASSLVEGSSPLHF
DNA: TGTGCCAGCAGCTTGGTTGAGGGTAGCTCACCCCTCCACTTT
size: NA
J: TRBJ1-6
V: TRBV5-4
D: NA

CDR3: CASSVGVGVETQYF
DNA: TGTGCCAGCAGCGTAGGAGTGGGAGTAGAGACCCAGTACTTC
size: NA
J: TRBJ2-5
V: TRBV9
D: NA

CDR3: CASSLGQNFYGYTF
DNA: TGTGCCAGCAGTTTGGGACAGAACTTTTATGGCTACACCTTC
size: NA
J: TRBJ1-2
V: TRBV27
D: TRBD1

CDR3: CASSPGAGGPTSGSYEQFF
DNA: TGCGCCAGCAGCCCCGGGGCAGGGGGCCCGACTAGCGGGAGCTATGAGCAGTTCTTC
size: NA
J: TRBJ2-1
V: TRBV5-1
D: TRBD2

CDR3: CASSLEGSGGYTF
DNA: TGTGCCAGCAGCTTGGAGGGGTCGGGCGGCTACACCTTC
size: NA
J: TRBJ1-2
V: TRBV5-6
D: NA

CDR3: CSAFRTGNTEAFF
DNA: TGCAGCGCGTTCCGGACAGGGAACACTGAAGCTTTCTTT
size: NA
J: TRBJ1-1
V: TRBV29-1
D: TRBD1

CDR3: CASSRTQGAGGYTF
DNA: TGTGCCAGCAGTCGGACCCAGGGGGCTGGTGGCTACACCTTC
size: few
J: TRBJ1-2
V: TRBV6-5
D: TRBD1

CDR3: CASSFRINGHYGYTF
DNA: TGTGCCAGCAGTTTTCGCATAAACGGTCACTATGGCTACACCTTC
size: NA
J: TRBJ1-2
V: TRBV27
D: NA

CDR3: CASSLRQNTEAFF
DNA: TGTGCCAGCAGTTTGCGGCAGAACACTGAAGCTTTCTTT
size: NA
J: TRBJ1-1
V: TRBV12-3/TRBV12-4
D: NA

CDR3: CATSRDLGTPSNQPQHF
DNA: TGTGCCACCAGCAGAGATCTAGGGACACCTAGCAATCAGCCCCAGCATTTT
size: NA
J: TRBJ1-5
V: TRBV15
D: NA

CDR3: CATSRSGSLNTEAFF
DNA: TGTGCCACCAGCAGAAGTGGCAGTCTGAACACTGAAGCTTTCTTT
size: NA
J: TRBJ1-1
V: TRBV15
D: NA

CDR3: CASSLRGAMGTEAFF
DNA: TGTGCCAGCAGCTTAAGGGGTGCGATGGGCACTGAAGCTTTCTTT
size: NA
J: TRBJ1-1
V: TRBV11-1
D: NA

CDR3: CASSFGGKNTEAFF
DNA: TGCGCCAGCAGCTTTGGGGGGAAAAACACTGAAGCTTTCTTT
size: NA
J: TRBJ1-1
V: TRBV5-1
D: NA

CDR3: CASSLATANTEAFF
DNA: TGCGCCAGCAGCTTGGCCACTGCGAACACTGAAGCTTTCTTT
size: NA
J: TRBJ1-1
V: TRBV5-1
D: NA

CDR3: CASAGTGITEAFF
DNA: TGTGCCAGCGCCGGGACAGGGATCACTGAAGCTTTCTTT
size: NA
J: TRBJ1-1
V: TRBV19
D: TRBD1

CDR3: CASRLLRAGVNEQFF
DNA: TGTGCCAGTAGGCTTCTCCGAGCGGGGGTCAATGAGCAGTTCTTC
size: NA
J: TRBJ2-1
V: TRBV19
D: TRBD2

CDR3: CASSDEGDYGYTF
DNA: TGTGCCAGCAGTGATGAGGGAGACTATGGCTACACCTTC
size: NA
J: TRBJ1-2
V: TRBV2
D: NA

CDR3: CASSQPSGREETQYF
DNA: TGCGCCAGCAGCCAACCTAGCGGGAGGGAGGAGACCCAGTACTTC
size: NA
J: TRBJ2-5
V: TRBV5-1
D: TRBD2

CDR3: CASSPPARGDTEAFF
DNA: TGTGCCAGCTCACCACCTGCCAGGGGTGACACTGAAGCTTTCTTT
size: NA
J: TRBJ1-1
V: TRBV18
D: NA

CDR3: CASSLDLTDTQYF
DNA: TGCGCCAGCAGCTTGGATTTAACAGATACGCAGTATTTT
size: NA
J: TRBJ2-3
V: TRBV5-1
D: NA

CDR3: CAWSGQGTRSGYGYTF
DNA: TGTGCCTGGAGTGGACAGGGAACAAGATCGGGCTATGGCTACACCTTC
size: few
J: TRBJ1-2
V: TRBV30
D: TRBD1

CDR3: CAIRGQGPEAFF
DNA: TGTGCCATCAGGGGACAGGGCCCTGAAGCTTTCTTT
size: NA
J: TRBJ1-1
V: TRBV10-3
D: TRBD1

CDR3: CASSLAMVSSYNEQFF
DNA: TGTGCCAGCAGCTTGGCGATGGTCAGCTCCTACAATGAGCAGTTCTTC
size: few
J: TRBJ2-1
V: TRBV5-4
D: NA

CDR3: CASSLSGSYNSPLHF
DNA: TGTGCCAGCAGTCTCTCGGGCTCCTATAATTCACCCCTCCACTTT
size: NA
J: TRBJ1-6
V: TRBV27
D: NA

CDR3: CAISESGQGWSDTQYF
DNA: TGTGCCATCAGTGAGTCGGGACAGGGGTGGTCAGATACGCAGTATTTT
size: NA
J: TRBJ2-3
V: TRBV10-3
D: TRBD1